This T cell receptor (beta chain) was documented in a study of Ad26.COV2.S vaccination and SARS-CoV-2 variants. General study points: Participants in the vaccine arm had higher spike-specific TCR breadth; placebo recipients had lower. Substantial breadth was reportedly displayed by spike-specific CD8+ and CD4+ T cell responses after vaccination.

On this clone: No antigen is known for it.

Profiled with immunoSEQ multiplex PCR; TCRdb holds only in-frame clones, not every one. Among about 350,000 clones listed, about 90% were seen once. V lost 6 bases to trimming and J lost 4 bases, with 15 bases between them. CDR3 length: 15 residues. Germline lookup yields CDR1 MNHEY and CDR2 SVGAGI. The sample consisted of peripheral blood, taken after recovery from COVID-19. This receptor was obtained from a human donor who had recovered from COVID-19. The chain employs TRBV6-5 and TRBJ1-4; D is unclear. CDR3 in amino acids: CASSALQANNEKLFF. In nucleotides, the CDR3 is TGTGCCAGCAGCGCACTCCAAGCGAATAATGAAAAACTGTTTTTT.